These 16 T cell receptor beta chains originate from one sample sequenced in a study of cytomegalovirus exposure and HLA in healthy donors (dated by TCRdb to about 2017). The library was obtained by the immunoSEQ multiplex PCR assay. For the multiplex PCR, a mixture combining 60 forward primers for TCR Vbeta segments and 13 reverse primers for TCR Jbeta segments was used. TCRdb limited this immuneACCESS table to in-frame rearrangements with V and J called. A share of clones is missing; checked studies link under half to unresolved V genes, and the rest is unexplained. The sample table contains about 150,000 clones; only one count was recorded for 66% of them. 6.5% of the sample rests with the top ten. The sample comprised PBMCs. These receptors originate from a woman aged 55-75 years in good health and CMV-seronegative.

This clone has only one observation. This chain joins TRBV7-7 and TRBJ2-3, with D perhaps TRBD2 (6 bases). Trimming removed 5 bases from V and 0 bases from J, with 15 bases in between. This CDR3 spans 16 amino acids. CDR1 is SSHAT, CDR2 FNYEAQ, per germline (reference sequence). CDR3 loop: CASSLGLTASTDTQYF. CDR3 in DNA: TGTGCCAGCAGCCTGGGACTTACCGCTAGCACAGATACGCAGTATTTT.

The rearrangement links TRBV18 to TRBJ2-5, with 7 positions matching TRBD2. The CDR3 has 15 amino acids. Germline assignment: CDR1 KGHSH and CDR2 LQKENI. Losses at the gene ends were 9 bases for V and 2 bases for J; bases not matched to a gene: 12. CDR3 loop: CASSQVGREQETQYF. The CDR3 nucleotides read TGTGCCAGTTCCCAAGTCGGGCGGGAGCAAGAGACCCAGTACTTC.

The J gene is TRBJ2-2, the V gene TRBV4-3; D may be TRBD2 (6 bases). In germline, CDR1 is LGHNA, CDR2 YSLEER. The CDR3 consists of 17 residues. V dropped 1 base and J dropped 6 bases, with 18 bases sitting between them. In DNA form, the CDR3 reads TGCGCCAGCAGCCAAGTCGGCAGCGGGTTGGGGTCCGGGGAGCTGTTTTTT. Translating it yields CASSQVGSGLGSGELFF.

This clone has more than one count but fewer than ten. The V call is TRBV28, the J call TRBJ2-1; 8 bases agree with TRBD2. CDR3 length: 16 residues. The germline CDR1 and CDR2 sequences are MDHEN and SYDVKM. V shed 2 bases, J shed 6 bases, and the junction held 9 bases outside the gene matches. CDR3 in DNA: TGTGCCAGCAGTTTACCGGGACTAGGGAGTTTCAATGAGCAGTTCTTC. This encodes CASSLPGLGSFNEQFF.

The chain carries TRBV4-3 and TRBJ2-5; no firm D call. The CDR3 extends over 16 amino acids. V dropped 1 base and J dropped 0 bases, with 12 bases sitting between them. Looked up from germline, CDR1 is LGHNA and CDR2 is YSLEER. CDR3 bases: TGCGCCAGCAGCCAAGTTGCGTACGCGTACCAAGAGACCCAGTACTTC. Translation gives CASSQVAYAYQETQYF.

This clone was seen a handful of times. The V and J genes are TRBV11-1 and TRBJ2-1; D is perhaps TRBD2 (5 bases). V lost 1 base, J lost 4 bases, and 5 bases lay in between. Germline V gene data show CDR1 as SGHAT and CDR2 as FQDESV (reference sequence). The CDR3 is 13 amino acids. CDR3 sequence (DNA): TGTGCCAGCAGCTTAGGGGAGTACAATGAGCAGTTCTTC. This gives the protein CASSLGEYNEQFF. Looking up the rest from reference TRBV11-1 and TRBJ2-1 gives the full variable domain: EAEVAQSPRYKITEKSQAVAFWCDPISGHATLYWYRQILGQGPELLVQFQDESVVDDSQLPKDRFSAERLKGVDSTLKIQPAELGDSAMYLCASSLGEYNEQFFGPGTRLTVL.

This clone has more than one count but fewer than ten. The genes are TRBV28 and TRBJ1-5; D might be TRBD1 (6 bases). The CDR3 runs 17 residues. With 6 bases removed from V and 9 bases from J, the gap between germline ends came to 27 bases. Germline assignment: CDR1 MDHEN and CDR2 SYDVKM. Here the CDR3 reads CASSPGQGRWYPPPQHF. CDR3 sequence (DNA): TGTGCCAGCAGCCCCGGGCAGGGGAGATGGTATCCACCGCCCCAGCATTTT.

The rearrangement joins TRBV7-2 to TRBJ2-2; D gene ambiguous. V was trimmed by 0 bases and J by 2 bases, leaving 7 bases between them. Germline V gives CDR1 SGHTA, CDR2 FQGNSA. The CDR3 loop spans 15 amino acids. The CDR3 region has the DNA TGTGCCAGCAGCTTAGCGAGGAGTAACACCGGGGAGCTGTTTTTT. This encodes CASSLARSNTGELFF.

This chain connects TRBV2 to TRBJ1-6, with 9 positions matching TRBD1. Germline V gives CDR1 SNHLY, CDR2 FYNNEI. This CDR3 has 15 amino acids. With 6 bases clipped from V and 8 bases from J, the junction kept 8 bases outside the gene matches. The CDR3 DNA is TGTGCCAGCAGGCCACAGGGGGCTAACCATTCACCCCTCCACTTT. Protein sequence: CASRPQGANHSPLHF.

This sequence joins TRBV18 and TRBJ2-5; D is unresolved. V lost 2 bases to trimming and J lost 6 bases, with 7 bases between them. From germline, CDR1 is KGHSH and CDR2 LQKENI. The CDR3 loop spans 12 amino acids. In DNA, the CDR3 is TGTGCCAGCTCACCAAGCGCGCAGACCCAGTACTTC. Protein: CASSPSAQTQYF.

V gene TRBV7-2 combines with J gene TRBJ2-7, with TRBD2 identical over 12 bases. The length of the CDR3 is 17 residues. CDR1 is SGHTA and CDR2 is FQGNSA in the germline V gene. V lost 5 bases, J lost 0 bases, and 8 bases stayed unmatched. Written as DNA, the CDR3 is TGTGCCAGCAGCCCCCTTGGACTAGCGGGGTCCTCCTACGAGCAGTACTTC. Translation gives CASSPLGLAGSSYEQYF.

This clone was detected only a few times. This sample also contains other DNA sequences that code for the same CDR3. DNA for the CDR3: TGTGCCTCCAGCCCGGGACAGGGACCCGGAAACACCATATATTTT. It translates to CASSPGQGPGNTIYF. The chain recombines TRBV11-3 with TRBJ1-3, with TRBD1 matching over 9 bases. The CDR3 totals 15 residues. V was clipped by 11 bases and J by 4 bases; unmatched bases: 12. Germline CDR1 is SGHNT and CDR2 is YENEEA.

This clone showed up just a few times. V is TRBV28 and J is TRBJ1-2; D is uncertain. This CDR3 contains 16 residues. The germline CDR1 and CDR2 sequences are MDHEN and SYDVKM. V was cut by 6 bases and J by 4 bases, with 21 bases left in between. The CDR3 reads CASSSNNGVGIYGYTF. CDR3 DNA: TGTGCCAGCAGCTCCAATAACGGGGTTGGTATCTATGGCTACACCTTC.

This clone has a handful of counts. The chain has TRBV6-4 and TRBJ2-1; D gene ambiguous. V gave up 4 bases and J gave up 0 bases, with 4 bases separating them. The CDR3 extends over 13 amino acids. Per germline, CDR1 MRHNA and CDR2 SNTAGT. CDR3 in DNA: TGTGCCAGCAGTGTTAACTCCTACAATGAGCAGTTCTTC. This encodes CASSVNSYNEQFF.

The rearrangement uses TRBV10-3 and TRBJ2-1; TRBD2 matches 9 bases. Germline V gene data show CDR1 as ENHRY and CDR2 as SYGVKD. V lost 6 bases and J lost 0; bases outside the gene matches: 12. The length of the CDR3 is 18 residues. The CDR3 loop is CAIRPRASGASSYNEQFF. DNA of the CDR3: TGTGCCATCAGGCCTCGGGCTAGCGGGGCAAGCTCCTACAATGAGCAGTTCTTC.

The rearrangement links TRBV5-4 to TRBJ1-6; weak D call: TRBD1 (6 bases). The V gene lost 3 bases and the J gene lost 3 bases, with 7 bases spanning the gap. The CDR3 consists of 14 residues. Per germline, CDR1 SGHNT and CDR2 YYREEE (reference sequence). CDR3 in DNA: TGTGCCAGCAGCTCGGACAGCTATAATTCACCCCTCCACTTT. This codes for CASSSDSYNSPLHF.